In this sample, the clone carrying this T cell receptor (beta chain) turned up a few times. As yet, its antigen is unknown. This sample was included in a study of cytomegalovirus exposure and HLA in healthy donors. The study ran its PCR with 60 Vbeta and 13 Jbeta primers. Original methodology: Roughly 11 million shared chains were among around 80 million unique TCR beta chains counted in a later analysis. Data came from immunoSEQ multiplex PCR; TCRdb stores just in-frame clones and leaves some out. V, J and clone size reflect that table, while D and trimming were determined from the DNA. In the table there are about 140,000 clones, approximately 80% of which are singletons. Study conclusions and caveats: A missense variant in DCLRE1C was later tied to TCR beta V- and J-gene trimming. Sequencing likely produced, as an artifact, a cluster of highly shared sequence variants. Later analysis identified several of the most significant clusters that appeared linked to common viral pathogens.

The sequence was obtained from a man aged 45-65 years in good health and CMV-seronegative. The sample consisted of PBMCs.

The DNA for the CDR3 is TGTGCCAGCAGCGTAACTGCACGGGGGGGGAACAATGAGCAGTTCTTC. This codes for CASSVTARGGNNEQFF. This chain uses TRBV9 with TRBJ2-1, with 8 nucleotides matching TRBD2. Germline CDR1 SGDLS, CDR2 YYNGEE. This CDR3 is built from 16 residues. J gave up 5 bases and V 1 base, and 8 bases lay outside the gene matches.